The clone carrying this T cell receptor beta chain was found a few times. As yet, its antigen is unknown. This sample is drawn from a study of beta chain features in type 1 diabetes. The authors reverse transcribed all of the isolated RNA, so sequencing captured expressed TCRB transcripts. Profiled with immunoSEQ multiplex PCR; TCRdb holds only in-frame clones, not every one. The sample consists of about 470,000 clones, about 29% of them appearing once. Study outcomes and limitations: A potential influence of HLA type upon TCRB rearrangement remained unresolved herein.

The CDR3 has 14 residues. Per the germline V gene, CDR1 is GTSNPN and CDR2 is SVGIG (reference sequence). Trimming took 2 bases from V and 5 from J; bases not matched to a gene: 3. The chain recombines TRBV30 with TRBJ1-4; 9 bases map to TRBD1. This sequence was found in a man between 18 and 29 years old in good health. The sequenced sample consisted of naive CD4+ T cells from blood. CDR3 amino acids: CAWSSGTGNEKLFF. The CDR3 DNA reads TGTGCCTGGAGTTCCGGGACAGGGAATGAAAAACTGTTTTTT. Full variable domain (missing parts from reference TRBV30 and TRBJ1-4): SQTIHQWPATLVQPVGSPLSLECTVEGTSNPNLYWYRQAAGRGLQLLFYSVGIGQISSEVPQNLSASRPQDRQFILSSKKLLLSDSGFYLCAWSSGTGNEKLFFGSGTQLSVL.